These T cell receptor beta chains were read from a single sample in a study of post-analysis software for immune sequencing data. Each CDR3 protein gets one entry after TCRdb re-called the PCR reads with MiXCR. The sample has about 160,000 distinct CDR3 sequences, around 34% seen once. The sequences come from blood, collected after autologous hematopoietic stem cell transplantation. These receptors were taken from a girl aged 5 to 17 with multiple sclerosis. Both conserved end residues are part of each CDR3. Each record gives: V gene, CDR3 protein.

V gene: TRBV5-5; CDR3 protein: CASSLATIGASQTDTQYF
V gene: TRBV15; CDR3 protein: CATSSNYRDSPGEKLFF
V gene: TRBV2; CDR3 protein: CASSVVSPYNEQFF
V gene: TRBV4-1; CDR3 protein: CASSQDRSASPNYGYTF
V gene: TRBV10-3; CDR3 protein: CATHTSGSRTGNEQFF
V gene: TRBV27; CDR3 protein: CASSFGRAYNEQFF
V gene: TRBV5-6; CDR3 protein: CASSLPTSGTYEQYF
V gene: TRBV7-6; CDR3 protein: CASSLGTRLFTGELFF
V gene: TRBV29-1; CDR3 protein: CSVNDRDGYTF
V gene: TRBV5-1; CDR3 protein: CASSPGTSGFINEQYF
V gene: TRBV29-1; CDR3 protein: CSVEDTGTGGAEQYF
V gene: TRBV9; CDR3 protein: CASSADGGNYGYTF
V gene: TRBV20-1; CDR3 protein: CSASALGTGNTEAFF
V gene: TRBV12-3/TRBV12-4; CDR3 protein: CASSPHGGGETQYF
V gene: TRBV18; CDR3 protein: CASSDQGPTQYF
V gene: TRBV4-1; CDR3 protein: CASSQAAEAPRSYEQYF
V gene: TRBV27; CDR3 protein: CASSWRGQGGTGELFF
V gene: TRBV7-9; CDR3 protein: CASSGGGRSYEQYF
V gene: TRBV20-1; CDR3 protein: CSASPGTEGGEKRFF
V gene: TRBV20-1; CDR3 protein: CSAPPRSGRAADTQYF
V gene: TRBV5-1; CDR3 protein: CASSLIGNLYEQYF
V gene: TRBV6-6; CDR3 protein: CTSSYRLAGASLVEQFF
V gene: TRBV7-9; CDR3 protein: CASSLGEGSSEAFF
V gene: TRBV11-2; CDR3 protein: CASSHTDSDPQIKETQYF
V gene: TRBV4-1; CDR3 protein: CASSQGFRRDGQPQHF
V gene: TRBV12-3/TRBV12-4; CDR3 protein: CASSSLRLTEAFF
V gene: TRBV2; CDR3 protein: CASKGETQYF
V gene: TRBV28; CDR3 protein: CASSLPPRGAPREQYF
V gene: TRBV24-1; CDR3 protein: CATSEPLAGGRETQYF
V gene: TRBV20-1; CDR3 protein: CSVRTLNTYEQYF
V gene: TRBV20-1; CDR3 protein: CSARAGGRNIQYF
V gene: TRBV12-3/TRBV12-4; CDR3 protein: CASGRGHYNEQFF
V gene: TRBV19; CDR3 protein: CASSRAGAARGYTF
V gene: TRBV7-9; CDR3 protein: CASSLERGLAGSYEQYF
V gene: TRBV11-3; CDR3 protein: CASSGHTSSYEQYF
V gene: TRBV24-1; CDR3 protein: CATSDRTGGRKTQYF
V gene: TRBV12-3/TRBV12-4; CDR3 protein: CASSEIGGGSLAQHF
V gene: TRBV2; CDR3 protein: CARGGGLSSTDTQYF
V gene: TRBV6-2/TRBV6-3; CDR3 protein: CASRILRTSGRGNEQFF
V gene: TRBV27; CDR3 protein: CASSLSLGGDYGYTF